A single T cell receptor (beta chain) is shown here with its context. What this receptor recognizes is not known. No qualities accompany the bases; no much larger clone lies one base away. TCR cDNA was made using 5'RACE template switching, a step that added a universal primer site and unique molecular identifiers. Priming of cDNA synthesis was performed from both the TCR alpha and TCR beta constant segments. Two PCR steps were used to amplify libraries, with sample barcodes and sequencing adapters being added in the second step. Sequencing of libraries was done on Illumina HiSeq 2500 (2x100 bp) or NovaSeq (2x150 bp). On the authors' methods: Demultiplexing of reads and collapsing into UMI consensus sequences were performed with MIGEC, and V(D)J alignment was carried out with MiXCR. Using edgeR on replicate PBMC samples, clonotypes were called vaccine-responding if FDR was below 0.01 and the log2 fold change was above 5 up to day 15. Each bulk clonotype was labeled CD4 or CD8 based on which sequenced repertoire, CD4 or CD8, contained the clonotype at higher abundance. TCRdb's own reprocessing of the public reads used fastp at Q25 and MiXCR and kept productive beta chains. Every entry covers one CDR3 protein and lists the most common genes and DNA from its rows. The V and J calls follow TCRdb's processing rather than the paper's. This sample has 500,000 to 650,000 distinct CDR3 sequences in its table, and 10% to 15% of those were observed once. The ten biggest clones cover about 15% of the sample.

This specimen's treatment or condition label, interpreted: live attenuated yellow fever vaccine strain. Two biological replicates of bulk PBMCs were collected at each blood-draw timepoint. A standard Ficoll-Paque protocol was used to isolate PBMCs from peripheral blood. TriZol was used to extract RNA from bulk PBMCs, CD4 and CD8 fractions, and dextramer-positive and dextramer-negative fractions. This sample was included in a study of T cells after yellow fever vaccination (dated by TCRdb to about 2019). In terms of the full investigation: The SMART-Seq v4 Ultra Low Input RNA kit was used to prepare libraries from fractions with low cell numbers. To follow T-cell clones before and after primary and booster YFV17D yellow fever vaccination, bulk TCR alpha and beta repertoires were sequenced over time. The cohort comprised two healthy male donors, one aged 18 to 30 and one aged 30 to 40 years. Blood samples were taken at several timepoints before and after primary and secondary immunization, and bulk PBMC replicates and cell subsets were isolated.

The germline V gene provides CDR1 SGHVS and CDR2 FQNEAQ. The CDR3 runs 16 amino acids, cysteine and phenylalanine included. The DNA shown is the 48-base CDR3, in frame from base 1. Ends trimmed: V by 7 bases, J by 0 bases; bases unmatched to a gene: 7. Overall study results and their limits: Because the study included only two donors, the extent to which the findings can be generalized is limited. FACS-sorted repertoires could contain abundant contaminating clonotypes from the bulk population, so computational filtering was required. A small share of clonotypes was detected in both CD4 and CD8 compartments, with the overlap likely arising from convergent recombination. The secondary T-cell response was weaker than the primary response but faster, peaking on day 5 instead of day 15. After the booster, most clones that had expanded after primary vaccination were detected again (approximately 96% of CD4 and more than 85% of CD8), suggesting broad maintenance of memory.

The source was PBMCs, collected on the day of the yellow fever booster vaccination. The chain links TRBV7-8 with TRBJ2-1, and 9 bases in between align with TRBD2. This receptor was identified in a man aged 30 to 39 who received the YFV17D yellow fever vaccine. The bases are TGTGCCAGCAACCAAAATAGCGGGAGCTCCTACAATGAGCAGTTCTTC. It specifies CASNQNSGSSYNEQFF.